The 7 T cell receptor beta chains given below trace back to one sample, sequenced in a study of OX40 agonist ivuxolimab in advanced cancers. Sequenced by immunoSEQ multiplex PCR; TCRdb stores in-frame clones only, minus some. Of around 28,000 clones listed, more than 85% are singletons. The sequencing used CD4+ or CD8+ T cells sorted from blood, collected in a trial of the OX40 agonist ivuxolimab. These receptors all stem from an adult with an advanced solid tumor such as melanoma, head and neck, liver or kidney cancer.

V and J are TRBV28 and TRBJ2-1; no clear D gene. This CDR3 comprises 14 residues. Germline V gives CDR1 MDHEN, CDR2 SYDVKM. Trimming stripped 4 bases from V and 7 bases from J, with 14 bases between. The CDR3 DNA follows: TGTGCCAGCAGTTCTCCGACTGTGTCAAATGAGCAGTTCTTC. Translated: CASSSPTVSNEQFF.

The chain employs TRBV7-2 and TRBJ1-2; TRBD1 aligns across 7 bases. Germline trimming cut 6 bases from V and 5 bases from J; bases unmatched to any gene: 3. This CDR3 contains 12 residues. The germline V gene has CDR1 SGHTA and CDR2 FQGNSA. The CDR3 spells CASRPQGYGYTF. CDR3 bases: TGTGCCAGCAGGCCACAGGGGTATGGCTACACCTTC.

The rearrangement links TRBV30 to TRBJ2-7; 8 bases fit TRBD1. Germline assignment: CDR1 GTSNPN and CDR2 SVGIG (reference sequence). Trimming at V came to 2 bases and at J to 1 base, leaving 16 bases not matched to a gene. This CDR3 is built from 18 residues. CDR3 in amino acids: CAWSFRDRHLASSYEQYF. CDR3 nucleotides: TGTGCCTGGAGTTTCCGGGACAGGCATCTGGCATCGTCCTACGAGCAGTACTTC.

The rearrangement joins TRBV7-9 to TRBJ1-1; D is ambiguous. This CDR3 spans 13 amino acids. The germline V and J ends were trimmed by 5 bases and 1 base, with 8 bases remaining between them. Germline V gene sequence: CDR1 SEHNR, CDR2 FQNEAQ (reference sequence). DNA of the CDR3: TGTGCCAGCAGCCCCCAGGAGAACACTGAAGCTTTCTTT. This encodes CASSPQENTEAFF.

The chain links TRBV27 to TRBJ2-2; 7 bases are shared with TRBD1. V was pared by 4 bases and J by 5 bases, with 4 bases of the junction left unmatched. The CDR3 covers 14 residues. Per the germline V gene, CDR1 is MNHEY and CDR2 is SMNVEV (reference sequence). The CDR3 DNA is TGTGCCAGCAGTTGGACAGGCCGAACCGGGGAGCTGTTTTTT. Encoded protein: CASSWTGRTGELFF.

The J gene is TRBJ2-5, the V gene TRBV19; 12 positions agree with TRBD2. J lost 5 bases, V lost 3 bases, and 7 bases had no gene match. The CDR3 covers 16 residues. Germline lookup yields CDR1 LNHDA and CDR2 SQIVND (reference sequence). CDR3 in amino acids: CASSMTSGRATETQYF. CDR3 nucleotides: TGTGCCAGTAGTATGACTAGCGGGAGAGCGACCGAGACCCAGTACTTC.

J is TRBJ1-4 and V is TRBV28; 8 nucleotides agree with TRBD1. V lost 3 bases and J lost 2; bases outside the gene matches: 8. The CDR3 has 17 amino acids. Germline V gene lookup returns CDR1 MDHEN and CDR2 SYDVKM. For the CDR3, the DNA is TGTGCCAGCAGTTTCTTGCGGGACAGGTGGACTAATGAAAAACTGTTTTTT. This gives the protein CASSFLRDRWTNEKLFF.